The 26 T cell receptor beta chains reported below all come from one sample, sequenced in a study of blood T cell repertoires in COVID-19. TCRdb's table, derived via immunoSEQ multiplex PCR, lists solely in-frame clones and lacks some. Seen here are approximately 250,000 clones, 83% observed once, and the top ten hold about 4.5%. Specimen: peripheral blood. Receptors were obtained from a man aged 60 to 69 who had recovered from COVID-19.

V usage is TRBV11-2 and J usage is TRBJ2-1; D is unresolved. This CDR3 comprises 16 residues. V was cut by 1 base and J by 2 bases, with 12 bases left in between. Per the germline V gene, CDR1 is SGHAT and CDR2 is FQNNGV. The CDR3 nucleotides are TGTGCCAGCAGCTTAGTGGCCCTCCGAACCTACAATGAGCAGTTCTTC. Translation gives CASSLVALRTYNEQFF. The variable domain in full, with the rest retrieved from reference TRBV11-2 and TRBJ2-1, is EAGVAQSPRYKIIEKRQSVAFWCNPISGHATLYWYQQILGQGPKLLIQFQNNGVVDDSQLPKDRFSAERLKGVDSTLKIQPAKLEDSAVYLCASSLVALRTYNEQFFGPGTRLTVL.

V is TRBV19 and J is TRBJ1-5; 10 bases map to TRBD1. Germline V gene lookup returns CDR1 LNHDA and CDR2 SQIVND (reference sequence). V lost 4 bases and J lost 4; bases outside the gene matches: 7. The CDR3 has 16 amino acids. The DNA for the CDR3 is TGTGCCAGTAGTAAGACTGGGACAGGGGTAAATCAGCCCCAGCATTTT. Translation gives CASSKTGTGVNQPQHF.

J is TRBJ1-4 and V is TRBV2; D call uncertain. The CDR3 covers 14 residues. CDR1 SNHLY and CDR2 FYNNEI come from the germline V gene. V was clipped by 8 bases and J by 0 bases, with 10 bases between them. CDR3 sequence reads: CASRPGATNEKLFF. CDR3 bases: TGTGCCAGCCGCCCCGGTGCAACTAATGAAAAACTGTTTTTT.

The chain uses TRBV29-1 and TRBJ1-2; possible D gene TRBD1, 6 bases. Trimming shortened V by 4 bases and J by 6 bases, and 15 bases separated the two germline ends. Germline-derived CDR1 and CDR2 are SQVTM and ANQGSEA. The CDR3 contains 13 residues. CDR3 in DNA: TGCAGCGTTGGTCAGGGGCCATCTAATGGCTACACCTTC. This codes for CSVGQGPSNGYTF.

The J gene is TRBJ2-2, the V gene TRBV3-1 (or the pseudogene TRBV3-2); no reliable D call. This CDR3 comprises 12 residues. V was pared by 4 bases and J by 8 bases, with 8 bases between. From germline, CDR1 is LGHDT and CDR2 YNNKEL (reference sequence). CDR3 region: CASSLPGGELFF. CDR3 nucleotide sequence: TGTGCCAGCAGCCTCCCGGGTGGGGAGCTGTTTTTT.

In its sample, this clone was seen a few times. This rearrangement joins TRBV30 to TRBJ2-7; 11 nucleotides agree with TRBD2. The germline gives CDR1 GTSNPN, CDR2 SVGIG (reference sequence). V lost 5 bases and J lost 6; bases outside the gene matches: 9. The CDR3 contains 14 residues. CDR3 sequence: CAWDTSGGQGEQYF. CDR3 in DNA: TGTGCCTGGGACACTAGCGGGGGCCAAGGCGAGCAGTACTTC.

The chain employs TRBV29-1 and TRBJ1-2, with 7 bases fitting TRBD1. V dropped 7 bases and J dropped 6; count of bases not matched to a gene: 5. The CDR3 length is 11 residues. Germline CDR1 and CDR2: SQVTM and ANQGSEA. CDR3 loop: CSGGTENGYTF. DNA of the CDR3: TGCAGCGGAGGGACAGAGAATGGCTACACCTTC.

CDR3 protein: CSVAYRASSTDTQYF. The CDR3 DNA follows: TGCAGCGTCGCCTACAGGGCTTCAAGCACAGATACGCAGTATTTT. The chain carries TRBV29-1 and TRBJ2-3, with a possible D match to TRBD1 (6 bases). V shed 6 bases and J shed 0 bases, with 16 bases lying between them. Per the germline V gene, CDR1 is SQVTM and CDR2 is ANQGSEA. This CDR3 spans 15 amino acids.

The chain is built from TRBV7-2 and TRBJ2-7; D remains unclear. Trimming removed 5 bases at V and 4 bases at J, with 6 bases between. The length of the CDR3 is 11 residues. Per the germline V gene, CDR1 is SGHTA and CDR2 is FQGNSA. The CDR3: CASSPQYEQYF. CDR3 DNA: TGTGCCAGCAGCCCACAATACGAGCAGTACTTC.

This chain joins TRBV29-1 and TRBJ1-2; D unresolved. V lost 4 bases, J lost 8 bases, and 14 bases lay in between. The V gene's germline CDR1 is SQVTM and CDR2 ANQGSEA. This CDR3 is built from 12 residues. The CDR3 region is CSVARSLEGYTF. The DNA of the CDR3 is TGCAGCGTTGCGAGGAGTTTGGAGGGCTACACCTTC.

The rearrangement links TRBV6-2 or TRBV6-3 to TRBJ2-5; 9 bases map to TRBD2. The CDR3 has 14 amino acids. Germline trimming cut 5 bases from V and 2 bases from J; bases unmatched to any gene: 3. Per germline, CDR1 MNHEY and CDR2 SVGEGT. The CDR3 DNA reads as TGTGCCAGCAGTATTAGCGGGAGACAAGAGACCCAGTACTTC. Protein product: CASSISGRQETQYF.

The chain recombines TRBV9 with TRBJ2-2; 7 bases are a match to TRBD1. Germline V gene data show CDR1 as SGDLS and CDR2 as YYNGEE. The CDR3 is 20 residues long. The V segment lost 3 bases and the J segment 4 bases; nucleotides outside the gene matches: 21. CDR3 nucleotides: TGTGCCAGCAGCGGACGGGGAGCGAACGACAGGGAAAGGGGCACCGGGGAGCTGTTTTTT. Encoded protein: CASSGRGANDRERGTGELFF.

This clone was observed a single time. The chain has TRBV12-3 or TRBV12-4 and TRBJ1-6; 7 bases fit TRBD1. This CDR3 spans 13 amino acids. V shed 4 bases and J 8 bases; nucleotides not matched to a gene: 2. The CDR3 is CASSSGGHSPLHF. CDR3 nucleotides: TGTGCCAGCAGTTCAGGGGGACATTCACCCCTCCACTTT.

The chain combines TRBV10-1 with TRBJ2-7; 10 bases align to TRBD2. CDR1 and CDR2 (germline): WNHNN, SYGVQD (reference sequence). This CDR3 spans 13 amino acids. V lost 11 bases, J lost 2 bases, and 6 bases stayed unmatched. DNA of the CDR3: TGCGCCGGGCGGACTAGCGGAACCTACGAGCAGTACTTC. Translated: CAGRTSGTYEQYF.

The chain joins TRBV10-3 to TRBJ2-5; D is ambiguous. Germline V gene lookup returns CDR1 ENHRY and CDR2 SYGVKD. The CDR3 length is 13 residues. V gave up 8 bases and J gave up 1 base, with 11 bases separating them. As DNA, the CDR3 is TGTGCCATCGGAGAGCAGATCCAAGAGACCCAGTACTTC. Translating it yields CAIGEQIQETQYF.

The chain carries TRBV11-2 and TRBJ2-3; TRBD2 aligns across 10 bases. Germline CDR1 is SGHAT and CDR2 is FQNNGV. The trim removed 3 bases at V and 4 bases at J, leaving 10 bases unmatched. This CDR3 is built from 17 residues. Here the CDR3 reads CASSFLASGSMADTQYF. CDR3 sequence (DNA): TGTGCCAGCAGCTTCTTGGCTAGCGGGAGTATGGCAGATACGCAGTATTTT.

The gene calls are TRBV18 and TRBJ2-5, with a possible D match to TRBD2 (5 bases). The CDR3 runs 13 residues. Deletions cut 6 bases from V and 5 bases from J, with 13 bases between. Germline assignment: CDR1 KGHSH and CDR2 LQKENI. CDR3 nucleotide sequence: TGTGCCAGCTCCCCGGGGAGTGGCGAGACCCAGTACTTC. Protein sequence: CASSPGSGETQYF.

V gene TRBV29-1 combines with J gene TRBJ1-1; 7 bases fit TRBD1. This CDR3 comprises 13 residues. The ends lost 6 bases at V and 7 bases at J; junction bases unmatched: 11. Germline CDR1 and CDR2: SQVTM and ANQGSEA. The chain's CDR3 is CSVTRDRLFEAFF. CDR3 nucleotides: TGCAGCGTGACAAGGGACAGACTTTTTGAAGCTTTCTTT.

The chain couples TRBV4-2 to TRBJ1-1, with D possibly being TRBD1 (6 bases). V shed 4 bases and J shed 2 bases, with 17 bases lying between them. The CDR3 has 16 residues. Germline V gene data show CDR1 as LGHNA and CDR2 as YNFKEQ. The CDR3 DNA follows: TGTGCCAGCAGCCCAAGCAGCGACAGGATCAACACTGAAGCTTTCTTT. It is translated as CASSPSSDRINTEAFF.

The chain combines TRBV9 with TRBJ2-7; possible D gene TRBD1, 5 bases. Germline V gives CDR1 SGDLS, CDR2 YYNGEE. The CDR3 sequence is 15 residues long. The V end was cut by 2 bases, the J end by 0 bases, with 12 bases between. The DNA of the CDR3 is TGTGCCAGCAGCGTGGGGCGAGACACCTCCTACGAGCAGTACTTC. Protein: CASSVGRDTSYEQYF.

The rearrangement links TRBV18 to TRBJ2-7, with no clear D. The V end lost 3 bases, the J end lost 2 bases, and 11 bases lay between the germline ends. Germline-derived CDR1 and CDR2 are KGHSH and LQKENI. CDR3 length: 14 residues. The CDR3 reads CASSPPQVTYEQYF. CDR3 DNA: TGTGCCAGCTCACCCCCCCAGGTTACCTACGAGCAGTACTTC.

V gene TRBV5-4 combines with J gene TRBJ2-1; possible D gene TRBD2, 6 bases. CDR1 and CDR2 from the germline V gene are SGHNT and YYREEE (reference sequence). With 4 bases removed from V and 5 bases from J, the gap between germline ends came to 10 bases. This CDR3 spans 13 amino acids. The CDR3 protein is CASSPTRNNEQFF. The CDR3 nucleotides are TGTGCCAGCAGCCCGACTAGAAACAATGAGCAGTTCTTC.

V gene TRBV4-1 combines with J gene TRBJ1-5, with 8 positions matching TRBD1. V lost 0 bases to trimming and J lost 3 bases; unmatched junction nucleotides: 7. CDR1 is MGHRA and CDR2 is YSYEKL in the germline V gene. This CDR3 contains 17 residues. CDR3 loop: CASSQDLGQGVNQPQHF. The CDR3 DNA reads as TGCGCCAGCAGCCAAGATTTAGGACAGGGAGTCAATCAGCCCCAGCATTTT.

The chain has TRBV6-6 and TRBJ2-3, with 10 nucleotides matching TRBD1. Germline V gene sequence: CDR1 MNHNY, CDR2 SVGAGI (reference sequence). V dropped 6 bases and J dropped 4; count of bases not matched to a gene: 7. This CDR3 spans 15 amino acids. DNA for the CDR3: TGTGCCAGCAGCCCCCGGGACAGGGGTTCAGATACGCAGTATTTT. This translates into CASSPRDRGSDTQYF.

The chain carries TRBV10-3 and TRBJ2-7; 8 bases map to TRBD2. CDR3 length: 12 amino acids. Germline V gene lookup returns CDR1 ENHRY and CDR2 SYGVKD. V dropped 9 bases and J dropped 5; count of bases not matched to a gene: 6. The CDR3 region has the DNA TGTGCCATACGGGGGGGGGTTAACGAGCAGTACTTC. This encodes CAIRGGVNEQYF.

The chain is built from TRBV7-9 and TRBJ2-3, with TRBD2 matching 9 bases. The V and J ends lost 5 bases and 3 bases, in that order; junction bases with no gene match: 6. Germline CDR1 reads SEHNR; CDR2 reads FQNEAQ (reference sequence). This CDR3 is built from 15 residues. DNA for the CDR3: TGTGCCAGCAGCCTTAGCGGGAGCGCTACAGATACGCAGTATTTT. Its translation is CASSLSGSATDTQYF.